This note documents a single TCR beta chain sequence. It lacks a known antigen. Nothing much larger sits one base from this clone, and base qualities are not available. This specimen belongs to a study of shared clonotypes between healthy human individuals (dated by TCRdb to 2018 to 2020). Regarding the study in general: The cohort included three men and a couple of women between 18 and 49 years of age. For each donor, CD4 naive and CD4 memory were each run on three plates, CD8 naive on two plates, and CD8 memory on one plate. Different laboratories and diverse techniques were used to prepare libraries and sequence TCR repertoires, to increase sequencing depth and limit assay-specific biases. Blood TCR repertoires of roughly 5 healthy adults were deeply sequenced to estimate repertoire size and the extent of clonotype sharing between individuals. Per donor, leukapheresis produced somewhere between about 0.94 and 9 billion PBMCs.

Donors were healthy HIV-negative adults with no recently reported acute infections or vaccinations. Every donor was a Caucasian adult residing in Nashville, Tennessee, USA. CD8 memory samples consisted of magnetically selected CD45RO+ cells combined with CCR7-negative CD45RA+ effector memory (TemRA) cells. Blood was obtained by leukapheresis, after which PBMCs were separated by Ficoll-Histopaque density gradient centrifugation and cryopreserved in liquid nitrogen vapor phase. Purity and quantity of every magnetically sorted T cell population were checked by analytical flow cytometry. From each sorted fraction, genomic DNA was isolated and quantified by UV absorbance on a Nanodrop 2000c. What the authors observed across the whole study: Higher generation probabilities were observed for clonotypes shared by all four sorted-subset donors than for non-shared clonotypes. Roughly 5% of naive CD4, 3.5% of naive CD8, about 2.4% of memory CD4, and 0.4% of memory CD8 clonotypes were shared across several donors. Sampling was restricted to blood, and TCR repertoires in tissues likely differ from the TCR repertoires found in blood. Incomplete sequencing was indicated by rarefaction of sorted-subset datasets, despite the large sequencing depth. Because the study included only a small number of donors, the genetic and exposure-history diversity represented was limited. Pairwise subsampling indicated that sequencing depth was expected to affect the degree of clonotype sharing among donors. Naive subsets generally had larger estimated clonotype richness than memory subsets did.

Using the deep immunoSEQ assay, multiplex PCR amplified TCR CDR3 regions from genomic DNA. For each cell subset, the extracted genomic DNA was distributed evenly across all wells of several immunoSEQ 96-well plates, and each plate served as one replicate. Each replicate PCR for sorted subsets received approximately 200 ng genomic DNA, equal to roughly 29,000 T cell genomes. Purified libraries were measured with a Qubit 3.0 fluorometer, size-checked on a Bioanalyzer 2100, and measured again with the KAPA Library Quantification kit. Each immunoSEQ 96-well plate was sequenced on its own single-read 150-cycle Illumina NextSeq 550 flow cell. Concerning the study's data processing: Because the immunoSEQ output included only junctional sequences and no quality scores, the filtering could not be the same as the filtering used for full-length reads. Sequences were annotated with PyIR, a Python wrapper for IgBLAST v1.9, and V/J genes and CDR3 were assigned using IMGT germline references. Reads were filtered out if the reads had weak V/J assignments (E-value above 1e-6), no CDR3, stop codons, out-of-frame junctions, or ambiguous translated residues. A V3J clonotype was defined by an identical inferred V gene, J gene, and CDR3 amino acid sequence. Percentage overlap between repertoires was computed as shared unique clonotypes divided by the size of the smaller repertoire. RTK rarefaction, the Chao1 estimator, and Recon v2.1 estimates of unobserved clonotypes were used to assess repertoire richness. Generation probabilities were computed with OLGA for all TCRbeta clonotypes obtained by the gDNA method from four donors. Imported from immuneACCESS, the table was reduced by TCRdb to in-frame sequences with V and J called. These copies leave out some clones; in studies compared against another copy, an unresolved V gene accounts for under half, and the cause of the remainder is not known. V and J calls and clone size are those listed in that table; D and trimming were worked out from the DNA. The sample table shows about 690,000 clones, and about 90% are seen once. In total, the top ten clones hold about 33% of the sample.

V was cut back by 8 bases and J by 7 bases, leaving a gap of 8 bases between them. The CDR3 measures 10 amino acids from cysteine to phenylalanine. Kept here is only the CDR3 DNA, which spans 30 bases and is read in frame from base 1. Based on the germline V gene, the CDR1 and CDR2 sequences are MDHEN and SYDVKM. The source material was memory CD8+ T cells from PBMCs. Sample cell subset or site, as interpreted from the label and publication: CD45RO+ cells pooled with CCR7-negative TemRA cells. The TCR sequence derives from a young man in good health. Some clones in this sample may be carry-over from other donors' samples. The sequence links TRBV28 to TRBJ1-1; the D gene is possibly TRBD1, with 6 bases matching. The nucleotide sequence reads TGTGCCAGCGCCAGGGGTGAAGCTTTCTTT. This yields the protein CASARGEAFF.